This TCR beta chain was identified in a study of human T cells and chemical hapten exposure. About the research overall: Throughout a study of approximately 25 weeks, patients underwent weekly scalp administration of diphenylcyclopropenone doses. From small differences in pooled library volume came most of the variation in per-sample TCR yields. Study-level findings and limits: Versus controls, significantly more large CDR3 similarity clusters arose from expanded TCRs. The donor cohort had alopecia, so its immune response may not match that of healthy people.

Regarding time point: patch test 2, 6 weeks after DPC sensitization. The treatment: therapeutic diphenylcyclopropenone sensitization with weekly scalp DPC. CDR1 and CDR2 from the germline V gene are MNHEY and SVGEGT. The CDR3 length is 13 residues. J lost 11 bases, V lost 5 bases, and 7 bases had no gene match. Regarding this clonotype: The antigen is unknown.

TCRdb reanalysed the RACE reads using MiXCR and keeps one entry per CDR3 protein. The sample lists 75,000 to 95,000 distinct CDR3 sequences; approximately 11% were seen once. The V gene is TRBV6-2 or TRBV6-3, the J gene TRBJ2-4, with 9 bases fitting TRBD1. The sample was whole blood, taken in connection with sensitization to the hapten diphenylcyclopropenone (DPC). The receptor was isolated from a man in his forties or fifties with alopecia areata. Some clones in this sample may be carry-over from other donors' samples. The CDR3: CASSRTGERFQYF. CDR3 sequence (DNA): TGTGCCAGCAGTCGGACAGGGGAAAGGTTTCAGTACTTC.